The 13 T cell receptor beta chains reported below all come from one sample, sequenced in a study of blood T cell repertoires in COVID-19. Data came from immunoSEQ multiplex PCR; TCRdb stores just in-frame clones and leaves some out. Of about 180,000 clones in the sample, 75% to 90% were seen once. Sequencing was performed on PBMCs or T cells enriched from blood (not recorded which). Receptors originate from a man aged 40-50 years who had recovered from COVID-19.

V usage is TRBV2 and J usage is TRBJ2-5; 7 positions match TRBD1. The CDR3 covers 16 residues. J gave up 2 bases and V 3 bases, and 9 bases lay outside the gene matches. Germline-derived CDR1 and CDR2 are SNHLY and FYNNEI. For the CDR3, the DNA is TGTGCCAGCAGTGAGATAGGGGGCGCAAGTCAAGAGACCCAGTACTTC. As protein: CASSEIGGASQETQYF.

The chain recombines TRBV3-1 (or the pseudogene TRBV3-2) with TRBJ1-1; D gene unclear. The germline CDR1 and CDR2 sequences are LGHDT and YNNKEL (reference sequence). This CDR3 is 11 amino acids long. V lost 3 bases and J 6 bases, leaving 5 bases between the germline ends. As DNA, the CDR3 is TGTGCCAGCAGCCACCTCTCTGAAGCTTTCTTT. Translated, it gives CASSHLSEAFF.

The chain couples TRBV10-3 to TRBJ2-1; tentative D call: TRBD2 (7 bases). V lost 0 bases to trimming and J lost 5 bases, with 17 bases between them. This CDR3 comprises 17 residues. Germline loops: CDR1 ENHRY, CDR2 SYGVKD. The CDR3 sequence is CAISESSGGGRNNEQFF. The CDR3 nucleotides read TGTGCCATCAGTGAGTCATCGGGGGGCGGTCGAAACAATGAGCAGTTCTTC.

This chain uses TRBV7-9 with TRBJ1-6, with a possible D match to TRBD1 (6 bases). Germline assignment: CDR1 SEHNR and CDR2 FQNEAQ (reference sequence). The V gene lost 4 bases and the J gene lost 8 bases, with 12 bases spanning the gap. The CDR3 covers 14 residues. CDR3 in DNA: TGTGCCAGCAGCTCGGGGGGGCTCTATTCACCCCTCCACTTT. It encodes CASSSGGLYSPLHF.

The chain uses TRBV10-3 and TRBJ2-3; 10 bases fit TRBD1. V shed 5 bases, J shed 5 bases, and the junction held 13 bases outside the gene matches. This CDR3 comprises 17 residues. CDR1 is ENHRY and CDR2 is SYGVKD in the germline V gene. This chain's CDR3 is CAISNPQAGQGKDTQYF. The CDR3 DNA reads as TGTGCCATCAGTAACCCCCAAGCGGGACAGGGGAAAGATACGCAGTATTTT.

The chain couples TRBV5-1 to TRBJ1-1, with D uncertain. Germline CDR1 SGHRS, CDR2 YFSETQ. V was pared by 7 bases and J by 0 bases, with 7 bases between. The CDR3 runs 12 residues. CDR3: CASPTVNTEAFF. The CDR3, as DNA: TGCGCCAGCCCCACAGTGAACACTGAAGCTTTCTTT.

The V gene is TRBV19, the J gene TRBJ1-3, with a weak D call TRBD1 (5 bases). The V gene's germline CDR1 is LNHDA and CDR2 SQIVND (reference sequence). The CDR3 contains 13 residues. The V end was cut by 8 bases, the J end by 0 bases, with 8 bases between. This CDR3 reads CASPDSSGNTIYF. The DNA for the CDR3 is TGTGCCAGTCCTGACAGCTCTGGAAACACCATATATTTT.

This sequence joins TRBV5-1 and TRBJ2-3, with 7 bases identical to TRBD2. This CDR3 has 15 residues. The V and J ends lost 5 bases and 1 base, in that order; junction bases with no gene match: 7. CDR1 and CDR2 (germline): SGHRS, YFSETQ. CDR3 loop: CASRESGTRTDTQYF. CDR3 sequence (DNA): TGCGCCAGCAGGGAAAGCGGGACCCGCACAGATACGCAGTATTTT.

The chain recombines TRBV10-3 with TRBJ1-4; 10 positions match TRBD1. The CDR3 covers 14 residues. Germline V gene data show CDR1 as ENHRY and CDR2 as SYGVKD. With 7 bases clipped from V and 4 bases from J, the junction kept 3 bases outside the gene matches. In DNA, the CDR3 is TGTGCCATCAAGGGGACAGGGGATAATGAAAAACTGTTTTTT. The encoded protein is CAIKGTGDNEKLFF.

V gene TRBV7-9 combines with J gene TRBJ1-1; TRBD1 aligns across 8 bases. Unmatched junction bases numbered 18, after V lost 4 bases and J lost 5 bases. Looked up from germline, CDR1 is SEHNR and CDR2 is FQNEAQ (reference sequence). The CDR3 has 18 amino acids. The CDR3 loop is CASSSLQFHTTGVTEAFF. Written as DNA, the CDR3 is TGTGCCAGCAGCTCCCTGCAATTTCATACGACAGGGGTGACTGAAGCTTTCTTT.

The V call is TRBV2, the J call TRBJ2-4; a possible D gene is TRBD1 (5 bases). Germline V CDR1 and CDR2: SNHLY, FYNNEI. Trimming stripped 7 bases from V and 5 bases from J, with 9 bases between. The CDR3 has 12 residues. The CDR3 DNA sequence: TGTGCCAGCAATGGCAGGGAAAACATTCAGTACTTC. Its translation: CASNGRENIQYF.

The chain recombines TRBV19 with TRBJ2-1; D gene ambiguous. V was shortened by 3 bases and J by 1 base, with 16 bases between the two germline ends. CDR1 is LNHDA, CDR2 SQIVND, per germline (reference sequence). The CDR3 runs 17 residues. CDR3 sequence: CASSIFVPTASYNEQFF. The CDR3 DNA follows: TGTGCCAGTAGTATCTTCGTCCCAACTGCGTCCTACAATGAGCAGTTCTTC.

The chain combines TRBV9 with TRBJ2-3; 7 bases line up with TRBD2. V dropped 2 bases and J dropped 5; count of bases not matched to a gene: 8. The germline CDR1 and CDR2 sequences are SGDLS and YYNGEE. This CDR3 contains 15 residues. The CDR3 here is CASSVRDYPQDTQYF. For the CDR3, the DNA is TGTGCCAGCAGCGTCCGGGACTACCCTCAAGATACGCAGTATTTT.